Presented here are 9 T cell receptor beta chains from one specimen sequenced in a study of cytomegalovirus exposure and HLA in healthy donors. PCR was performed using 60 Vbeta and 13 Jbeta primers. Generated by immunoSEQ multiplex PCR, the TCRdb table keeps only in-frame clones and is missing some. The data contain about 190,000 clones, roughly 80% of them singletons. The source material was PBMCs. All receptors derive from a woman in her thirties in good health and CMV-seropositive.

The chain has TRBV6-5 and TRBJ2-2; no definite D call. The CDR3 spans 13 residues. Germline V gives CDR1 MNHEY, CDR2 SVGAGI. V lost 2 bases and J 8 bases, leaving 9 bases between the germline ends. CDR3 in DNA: TGTGCCAGCAGTTACGGAGCTGGTGGGGAGCTGTTTTTT. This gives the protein CASSYGAGGELFF.

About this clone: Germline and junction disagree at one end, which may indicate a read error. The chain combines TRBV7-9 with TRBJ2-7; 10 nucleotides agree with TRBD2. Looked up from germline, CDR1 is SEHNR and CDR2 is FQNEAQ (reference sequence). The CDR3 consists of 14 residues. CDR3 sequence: CSSSASGSGNEQYF. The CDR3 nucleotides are TGTTCCAGCAGCGCTAGCGGGAGTGGGAACGAGCAGTACTTC.

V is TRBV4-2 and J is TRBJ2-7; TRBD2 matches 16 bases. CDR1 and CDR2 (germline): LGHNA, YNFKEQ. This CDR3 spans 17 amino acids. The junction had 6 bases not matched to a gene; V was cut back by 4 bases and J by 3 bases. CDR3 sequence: CASSPGTSGRGSYEQYF. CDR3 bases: TGTGCCAGCAGCCCTGGGACTAGCGGGAGGGGTAGCTACGAGCAGTACTTC.

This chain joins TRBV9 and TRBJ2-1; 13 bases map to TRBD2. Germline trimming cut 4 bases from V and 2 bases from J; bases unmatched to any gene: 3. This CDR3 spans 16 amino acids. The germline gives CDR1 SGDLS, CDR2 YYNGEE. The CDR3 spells CASSTGLAGPYNEQFF. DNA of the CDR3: TGTGCCAGCAGCACGGGACTAGCGGGACCCTACAATGAGCAGTTCTTC.

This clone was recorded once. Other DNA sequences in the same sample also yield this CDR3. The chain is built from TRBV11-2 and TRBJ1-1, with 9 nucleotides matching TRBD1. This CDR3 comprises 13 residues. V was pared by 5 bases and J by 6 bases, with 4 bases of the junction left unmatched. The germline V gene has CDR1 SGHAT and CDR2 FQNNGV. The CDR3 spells CASSLDRGSEAFF. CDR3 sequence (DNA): TGTGCCAGCAGCCTTGACAGGGGGTCTGAAGCTTTCTTT.

This chain's CDR3 is CASRSRRGQRGYGYTF. The CDR3 bases are TGTGCCAGCAGAAGCCGCCGGGGACAGAGGGGCTATGGCTACACCTTC. The chain combines TRBV28 with TRBJ1-2; TRBD1 agrees at 7 bases. CDR1 and CDR2 (germline): MDHEN, SYDVKM. Unmatched junction bases numbered 14, after V lost 6 bases and J lost 4 bases. This CDR3 comprises 16 residues.

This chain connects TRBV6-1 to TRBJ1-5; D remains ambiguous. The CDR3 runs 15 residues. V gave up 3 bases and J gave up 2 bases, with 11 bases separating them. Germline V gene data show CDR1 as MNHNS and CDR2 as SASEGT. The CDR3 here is CASSDRWRGNQPQHF. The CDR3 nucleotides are TGTGCCAGCAGTGACCGATGGAGGGGCAATCAGCCCCAGCATTTT.

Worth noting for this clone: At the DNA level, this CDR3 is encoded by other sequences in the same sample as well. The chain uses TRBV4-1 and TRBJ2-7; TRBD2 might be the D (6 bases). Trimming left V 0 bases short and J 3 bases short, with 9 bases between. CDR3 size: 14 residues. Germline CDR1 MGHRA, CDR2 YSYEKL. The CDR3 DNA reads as TGCGCCAGCAGCCAAGATCCGGGGGACTACGAGCAGTACTTC. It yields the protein CASSQDPGDYEQYF.

As DNA, the CDR3 is TGTGCCAGCACCGGACTAGCGGGGTACACAGATACGCAGTATTTT. Its translation is CASTGLAGYTDTQYF. The chain couples TRBV2 to TRBJ2-3; 12 positions match TRBD2. The CDR3 totals 15 residues. V dropped 7 bases and J dropped 2; count of bases not matched to a gene: 4. The germline V gene has CDR1 SNHLY and CDR2 FYNNEI.